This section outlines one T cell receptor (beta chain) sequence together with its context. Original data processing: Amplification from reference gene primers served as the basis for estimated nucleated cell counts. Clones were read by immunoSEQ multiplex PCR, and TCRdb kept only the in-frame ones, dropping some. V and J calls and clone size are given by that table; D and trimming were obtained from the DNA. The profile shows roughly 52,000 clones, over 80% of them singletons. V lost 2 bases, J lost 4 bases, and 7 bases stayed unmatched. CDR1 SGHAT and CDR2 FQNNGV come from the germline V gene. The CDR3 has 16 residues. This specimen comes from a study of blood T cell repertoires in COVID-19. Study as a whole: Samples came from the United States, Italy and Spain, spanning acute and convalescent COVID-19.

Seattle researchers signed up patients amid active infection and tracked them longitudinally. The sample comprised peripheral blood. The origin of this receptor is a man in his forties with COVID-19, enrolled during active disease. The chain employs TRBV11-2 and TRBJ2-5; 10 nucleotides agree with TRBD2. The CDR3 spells CASSLFWQREGETQYF. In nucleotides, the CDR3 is TGTGCCAGCAGCTTATTTTGGCAGCGGGAGGGAGAGACCCAGTACTTC.